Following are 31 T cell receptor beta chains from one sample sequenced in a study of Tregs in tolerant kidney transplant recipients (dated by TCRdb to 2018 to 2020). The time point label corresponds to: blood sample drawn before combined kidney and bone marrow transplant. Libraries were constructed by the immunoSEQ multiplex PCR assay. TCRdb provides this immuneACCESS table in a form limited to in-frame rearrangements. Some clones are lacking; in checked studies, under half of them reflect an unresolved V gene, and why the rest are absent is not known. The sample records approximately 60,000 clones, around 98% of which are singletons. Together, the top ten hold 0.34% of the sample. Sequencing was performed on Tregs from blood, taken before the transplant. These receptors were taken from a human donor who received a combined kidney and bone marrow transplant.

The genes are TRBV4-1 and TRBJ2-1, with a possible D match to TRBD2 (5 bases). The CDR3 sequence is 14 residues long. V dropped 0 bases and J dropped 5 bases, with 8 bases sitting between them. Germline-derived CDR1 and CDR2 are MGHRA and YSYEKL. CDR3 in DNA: TGCGCCAGCAGCCAAGAAACTAGAAACAATGAGCAGTTCTTC. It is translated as CASSQETRNNEQFF.

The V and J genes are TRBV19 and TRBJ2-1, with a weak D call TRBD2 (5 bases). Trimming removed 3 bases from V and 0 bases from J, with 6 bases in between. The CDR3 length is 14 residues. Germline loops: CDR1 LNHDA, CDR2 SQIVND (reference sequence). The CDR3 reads CASSMGSSYNEQFF. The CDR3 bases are TGTGCCAGTAGTATGGGGAGCTCCTACAATGAGCAGTTCTTC.

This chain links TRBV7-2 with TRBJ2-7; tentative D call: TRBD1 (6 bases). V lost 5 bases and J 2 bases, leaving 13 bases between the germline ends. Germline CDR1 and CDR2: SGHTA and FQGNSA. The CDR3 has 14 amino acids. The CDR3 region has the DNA TGTGCCAGCAGCACGAGAGGGGGAACCTACGAGCAGTACTTC. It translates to CASSTRGGTYEQYF.

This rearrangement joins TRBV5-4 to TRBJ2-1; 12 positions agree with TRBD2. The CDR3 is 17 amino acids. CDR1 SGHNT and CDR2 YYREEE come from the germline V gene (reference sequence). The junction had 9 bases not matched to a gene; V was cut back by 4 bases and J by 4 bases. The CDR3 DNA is TGTGCCAGCAGCGCCGGCGGACTAGCGGGAATGTACAATGAGCAGTTCTTC. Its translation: CASSAGGLAGMYNEQFF.

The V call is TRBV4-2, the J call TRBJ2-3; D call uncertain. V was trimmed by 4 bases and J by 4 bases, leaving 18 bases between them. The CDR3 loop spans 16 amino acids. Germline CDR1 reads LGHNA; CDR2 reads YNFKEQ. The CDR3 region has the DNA TGTGCCAGCAGCCCGCTTTTAGGTGTGGAGTCAGATACGCAGTATTTT. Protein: CASSPLLGVESDTQYF.

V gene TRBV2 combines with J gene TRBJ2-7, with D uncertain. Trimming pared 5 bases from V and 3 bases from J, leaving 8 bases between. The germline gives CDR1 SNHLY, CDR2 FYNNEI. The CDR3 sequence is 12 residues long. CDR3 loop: CASSPSLYEQYF. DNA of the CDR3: TGTGCCAGCAGTCCCTCACTCTACGAGCAGTACTTC.

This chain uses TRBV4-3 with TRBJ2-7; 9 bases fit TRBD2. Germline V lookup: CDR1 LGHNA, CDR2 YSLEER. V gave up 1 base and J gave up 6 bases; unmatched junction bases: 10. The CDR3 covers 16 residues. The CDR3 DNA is TGCGCCAGCAGCCAAGTAGCGGGAGCGTCGCCGGCCGAGCAGTACTTC. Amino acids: CASSQVAGASPAEQYF.

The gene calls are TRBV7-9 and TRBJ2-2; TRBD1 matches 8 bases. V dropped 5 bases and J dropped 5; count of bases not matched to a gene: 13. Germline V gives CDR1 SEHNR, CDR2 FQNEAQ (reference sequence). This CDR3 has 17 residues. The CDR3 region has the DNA TGTGCCAGCAGCCGGACAGGGTCACATCTGAGTACCGGGGAGCTGTTTTTT. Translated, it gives CASSRTGSHLSTGELFF. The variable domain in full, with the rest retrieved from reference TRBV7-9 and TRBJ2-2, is DTGVSQNPRHKITKRGQNVTFRCDPISEHNRLYWYRQTLGQGPEFLTYFQNEAQLEKSRLLSDRFSAERPKGSFSTLEIQRTEQGDSAMYLCASSRTGSHLSTGELFFGEGSRLTVL.

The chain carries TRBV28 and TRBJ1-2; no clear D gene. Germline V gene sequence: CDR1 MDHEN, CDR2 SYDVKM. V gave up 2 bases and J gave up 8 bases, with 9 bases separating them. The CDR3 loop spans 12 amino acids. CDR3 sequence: CASSLTARGYTF. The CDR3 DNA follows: TGTGCCAGCAGTTTAACGGCGAGGGGCTACACCTTC.

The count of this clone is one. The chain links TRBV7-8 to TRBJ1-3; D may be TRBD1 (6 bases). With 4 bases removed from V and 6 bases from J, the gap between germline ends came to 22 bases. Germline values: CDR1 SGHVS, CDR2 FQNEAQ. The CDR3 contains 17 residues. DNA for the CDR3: TGTGCCAGCAGCTACGGTGTGATCCAGGGGAGATTAAACACCATATATTTT. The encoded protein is CASSYGVIQGRLNTIYF.

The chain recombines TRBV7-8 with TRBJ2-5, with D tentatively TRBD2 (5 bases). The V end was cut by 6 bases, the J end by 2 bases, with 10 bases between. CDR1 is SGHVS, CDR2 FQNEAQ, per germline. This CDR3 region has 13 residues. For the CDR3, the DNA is TGTGCCAGCAGTGAGGGTCCACAAGAGACCCAGTACTTC. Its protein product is CASSEGPQETQYF.

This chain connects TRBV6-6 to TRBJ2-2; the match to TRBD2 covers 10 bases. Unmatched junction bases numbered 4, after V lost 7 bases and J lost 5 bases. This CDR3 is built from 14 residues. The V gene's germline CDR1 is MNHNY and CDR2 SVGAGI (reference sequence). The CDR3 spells CASIAGGDTGELFF. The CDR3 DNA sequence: TGTGCCAGCATAGCGGGAGGTGATACCGGGGAGCTGTTTTTT.

CDR3 bases: TGTGCCAGCAGCCAAGGACAGGGGAGGGGGACTGAAGCTTTCTTT. Translated, it gives CASSQGQGRGTEAFF. The rearrangement joins TRBV4-2 to TRBJ1-1, with 8 bases matching TRBD1. The CDR3 spans 15 residues. Per germline, CDR1 LGHNA and CDR2 YNFKEQ. With V trimmed by 1 base and J by 5 bases, 6 bases remained unmatched.

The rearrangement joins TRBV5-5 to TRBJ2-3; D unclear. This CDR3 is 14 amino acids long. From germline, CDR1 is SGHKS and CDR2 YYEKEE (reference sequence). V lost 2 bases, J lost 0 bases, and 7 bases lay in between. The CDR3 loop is CASSFRFSTDTQYF. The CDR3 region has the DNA TGTGCCAGCAGCTTTCGGTTTAGCACAGATACGCAGTATTTT.

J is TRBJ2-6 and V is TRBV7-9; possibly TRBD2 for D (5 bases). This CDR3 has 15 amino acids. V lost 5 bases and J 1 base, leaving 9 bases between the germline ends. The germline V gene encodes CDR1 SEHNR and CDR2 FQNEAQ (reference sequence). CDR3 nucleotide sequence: TGTGCCAGCAGCCCCACGGGATCTGGGGCCAACGTCCTGACTTTC. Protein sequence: CASSPTGSGANVLTF.

The CDR3 spells CASSLVVTSGYNEQFF. The CDR3 coding sequence is TGTGCCAGCAGCTTAGTAGTGACTAGCGGTTACAATGAGCAGTTCTTC. The V and J genes are TRBV11-3 and TRBJ2-1, with 9 nucleotides matching TRBD2. Trimming removed 1 base from V and 4 bases from J; junction bases left unmatched: 5. Looked up from germline, CDR1 is SGHNT and CDR2 is YENEEA. CDR3 length: 16 amino acids.

This chain's CDR3 is CASSPGQGRYTF. CDR3 in DNA: TGCGCCAGCTCCCCGGGACAGGGCCGCTACACCTTC. The chain carries TRBV4-1 and TRBJ1-2, with 9 bases aligning to TRBD1. Germline V gene sequence: CDR1 MGHRA, CDR2 YSYEKL. This CDR3 is built from 12 residues. The junction had 7 bases not matched to a gene; V was cut back by 8 bases and J by 9 bases.

CDR3 amino acids: CASSPGTGIMNTEAFF. The CDR3 region has the DNA TGTGCCAGCAGCCCCGGGACAGGTATCATGAACACTGAAGCTTTCTTT. V usage is TRBV5-6 and J usage is TRBJ1-1; 8 bases match TRBD1. CDR3 length equals 16 residues. Germline assignment: CDR1 SGHDT and CDR2 YYEEEE. Trimming removed 4 bases from V and 0 bases from J; junction bases left unmatched: 8.

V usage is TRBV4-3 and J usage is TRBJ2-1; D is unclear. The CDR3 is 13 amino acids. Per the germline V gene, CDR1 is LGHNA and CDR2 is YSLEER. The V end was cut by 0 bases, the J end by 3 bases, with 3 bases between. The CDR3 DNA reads TGCGCCAGCAGCCAAGACATCTACAATGAGCAGTTCTTC. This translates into CASSQDIYNEQFF.

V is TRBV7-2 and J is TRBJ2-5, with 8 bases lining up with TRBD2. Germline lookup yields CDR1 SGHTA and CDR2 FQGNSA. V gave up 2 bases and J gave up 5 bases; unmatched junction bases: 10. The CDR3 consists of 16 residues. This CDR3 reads CASSLLIAGPPETQYF. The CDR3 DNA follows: TGTGCCAGCAGCTTACTAATAGCGGGGCCACCGGAGACCCAGTACTTC.

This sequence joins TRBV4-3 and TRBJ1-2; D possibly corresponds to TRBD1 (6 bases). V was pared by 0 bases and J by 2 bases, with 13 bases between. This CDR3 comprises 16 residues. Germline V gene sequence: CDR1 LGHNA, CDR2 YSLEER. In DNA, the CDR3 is TGCGCCAGCAGCCAAGACGCAGGGGCCTTAAACTATGGCTACACCTTC. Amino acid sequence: CASSQDAGALNYGYTF.

In DNA form, the CDR3 reads TGCGCCAGCACCGGGACAGGCTACGAGCAGTACTTC. The encoded protein is CASTGTGYEQYF. This chain connects TRBV5-1 to TRBJ2-7, with 8 nucleotides matching TRBD1. The CDR3 is made up of 12 amino acids. V was clipped by 6 bases and J by 3 bases; unmatched bases: 2. Germline V gene data show CDR1 as SGHRS and CDR2 as YFSETQ.

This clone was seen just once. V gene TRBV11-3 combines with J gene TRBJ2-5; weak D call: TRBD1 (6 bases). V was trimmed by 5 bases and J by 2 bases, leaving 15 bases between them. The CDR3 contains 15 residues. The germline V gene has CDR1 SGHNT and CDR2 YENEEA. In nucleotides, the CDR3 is TGTGCCAGCAGCCGCTCCACAGGGTTTCAAGAGACCCAGTACTTC. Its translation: CASSRSTGFQETQYF.

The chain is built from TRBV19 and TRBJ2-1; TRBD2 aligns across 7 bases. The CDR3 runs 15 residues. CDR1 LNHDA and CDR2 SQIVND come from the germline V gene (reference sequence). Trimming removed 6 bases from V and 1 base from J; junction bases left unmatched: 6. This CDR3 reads CASSPLRGSYNEQFF. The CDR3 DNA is TGTGCCAGTAGCCCATTGCGGGGGTCCTACAATGAGCAGTTCTTC.

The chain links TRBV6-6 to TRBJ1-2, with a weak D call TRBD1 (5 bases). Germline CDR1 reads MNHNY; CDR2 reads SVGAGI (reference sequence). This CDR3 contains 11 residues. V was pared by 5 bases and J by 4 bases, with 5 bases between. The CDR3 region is CASSQGYGYTF. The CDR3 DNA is TGTGCCAGCAGTCAGGGCTATGGCTACACCTTC.

Here the CDR3 DNA reads TGTGCCATCAGCCCACTAGCGGGGGGAACAGATACGCAGTATTTT. It translates to CAISPLAGGTDTQYF. The chain combines TRBV10-3 with TRBJ2-3; 12 bases match TRBD2. CDR3 length equals 15 residues. The germline V gene has CDR1 ENHRY and CDR2 SYGVKD. V was clipped by 6 bases and J by 3 bases; unmatched bases: 4.

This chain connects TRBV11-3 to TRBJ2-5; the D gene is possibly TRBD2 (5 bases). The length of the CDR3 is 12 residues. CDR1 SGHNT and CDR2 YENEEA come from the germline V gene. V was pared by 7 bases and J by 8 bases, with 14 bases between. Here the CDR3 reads CASKPATSTQYF. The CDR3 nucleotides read TGTGCCAGCAAACCTGCAACTAGTACCCAGTACTTC.

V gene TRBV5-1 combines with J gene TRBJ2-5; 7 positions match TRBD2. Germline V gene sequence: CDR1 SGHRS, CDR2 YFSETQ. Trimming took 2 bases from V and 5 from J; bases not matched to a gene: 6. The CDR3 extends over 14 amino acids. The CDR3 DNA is TGCGCCAGCAGCTTTCTGGGAGGGGACGAGACCCAGTACTTC. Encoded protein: CASSFLGGDETQYF.

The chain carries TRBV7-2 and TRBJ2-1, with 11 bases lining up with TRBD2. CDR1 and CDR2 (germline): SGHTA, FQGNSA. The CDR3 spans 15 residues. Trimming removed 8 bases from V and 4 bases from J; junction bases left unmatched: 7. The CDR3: CASSWGTSGYNEQFF. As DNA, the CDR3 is TGTGCCAGCTCATGGGGGACTAGCGGATACAATGAGCAGTTCTTC.

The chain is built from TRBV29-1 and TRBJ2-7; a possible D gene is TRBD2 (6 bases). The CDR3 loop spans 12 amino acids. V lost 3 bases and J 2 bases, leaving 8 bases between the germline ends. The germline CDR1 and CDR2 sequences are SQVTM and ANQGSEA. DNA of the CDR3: TGCAGCGTTGAGGGACTTGCCTACGAGCAGTACTTC. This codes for CSVEGLAYEQYF.

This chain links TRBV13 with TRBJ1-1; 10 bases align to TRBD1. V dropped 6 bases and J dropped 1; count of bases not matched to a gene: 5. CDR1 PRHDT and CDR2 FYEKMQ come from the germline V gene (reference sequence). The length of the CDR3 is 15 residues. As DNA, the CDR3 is TGTGCCAGCAGGGGACAGGGGATAGGGAACACTGAAGCTTTCTTT. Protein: CASRGQGIGNTEAFF.